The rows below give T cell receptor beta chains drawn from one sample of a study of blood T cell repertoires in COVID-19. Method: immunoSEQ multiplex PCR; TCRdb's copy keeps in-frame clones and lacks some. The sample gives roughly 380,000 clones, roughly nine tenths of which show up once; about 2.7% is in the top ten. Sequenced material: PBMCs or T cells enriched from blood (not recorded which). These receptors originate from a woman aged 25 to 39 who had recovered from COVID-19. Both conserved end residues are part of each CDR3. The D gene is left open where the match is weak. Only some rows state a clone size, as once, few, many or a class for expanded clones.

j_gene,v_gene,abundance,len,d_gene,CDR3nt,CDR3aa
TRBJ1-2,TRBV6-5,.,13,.,TGTGCCAGCAGTCTGCGGCCTCTCTATGGCTACACCTTC,CASSLRPLYGYTF
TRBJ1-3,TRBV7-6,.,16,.,TGTGCCAGCAGCGCGCGACAGGAAACTGGTAGAAACACCATATATTTT,CASSARQETGRNTIYF
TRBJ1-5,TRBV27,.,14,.,TGTGCCAGCAGTATAAGGGGGTCACGGCAGCCCCAGCATTTT,CASSIRGSRQPQHF
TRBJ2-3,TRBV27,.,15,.,TGTGCCAGCAGTTTTGGGCTAGCTCAGACAGATACGCAGTATTTT,CASSFGLAQTDTQYF
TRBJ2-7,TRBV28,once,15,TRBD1,TGTGCCAGCAGCCCTCCCACAGGGGCGGGCTACGAGCAGTACTTC,CASSPPTGAGYEQYF
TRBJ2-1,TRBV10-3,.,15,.,TGTGCCATCAGTGAGTCGCGGGGTTCCTACAATGAGCAGTTCTTC,CAISESRGSYNEQFF
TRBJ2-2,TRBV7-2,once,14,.,TGTGCCAGCAGCTTAGCAGGGGACACCGGGGAGCTGTTTTTT,CASSLAGDTGELFF
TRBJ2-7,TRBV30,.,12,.,TGTGCCTGGAGTGTACTAGGCTACGAGCAGTACTTC,CAWSVLGYEQYF
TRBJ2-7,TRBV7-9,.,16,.,TGTGCCAGCAGCTCCCCAGGGGCGGGAGAGACCTACGAGCAGTACTTC,CASSSPGAGETYEQYF
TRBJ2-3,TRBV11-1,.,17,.,TGTGCCAGCAGCTTAGCGTCGGCTAGCGAGTACACAGATACGCAGTATTTT,CASSLASASEYTDTQYF
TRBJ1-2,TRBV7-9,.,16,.,TGTGCCAGCAGCTTAACCGCAGGGCAGATAAACTATGGCTACACCTTC,CASSLTAGQINYGYTF
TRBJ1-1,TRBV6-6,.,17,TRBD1,TGTGCCAGCAGTCCCGGACAGGGGAAATTTGGAAACACTGAAGCTTTCTTT,CASSPGQGKFGNTEAFF
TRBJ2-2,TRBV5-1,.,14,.,TGCGCCAGCAGCCTACAGGGAATGACCGGGGAGCTGTTTTTT,CASSLQGMTGELFF
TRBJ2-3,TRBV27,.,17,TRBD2,TGTGCCAGCAGTGTCCGACTAGCGGGGGGGCGGACAGATACGCAGTATTTT,CASSVRLAGGRTDTQYF
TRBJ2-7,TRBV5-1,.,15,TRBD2,TGCGCCAGCAGCTTGGCCCCTAGCGGGAGACCCGAGCAGTACTTC,CASSLAPSGRPEQYF
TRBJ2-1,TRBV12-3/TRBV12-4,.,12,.,TGTGCCAGCAGTTTAGTGGCTAGCGAGCAGTTCTTC,CASSLVASEQFF
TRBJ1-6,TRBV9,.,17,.,TGTGCCAGCAGCGTAGACCAGGGCCTCCTCGGCCAATTCCCCCTCCACTTT,CASSVDQGLLGQFPLHF
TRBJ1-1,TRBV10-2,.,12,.,TGCGCCAGCAGTGAGCAGGGGTCTCAAGCTTTCTTT,CASSEQGSQAFF
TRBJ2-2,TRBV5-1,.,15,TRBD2,TGCGCCAGCAGCGTGGGGACTAGTAACACCGGGGAGCTGTTTTTT,CASSVGTSNTGELFF
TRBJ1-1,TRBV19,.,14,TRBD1,TGTGCCAGTAGTCGACCAGGGGGAGAGGCTGAAGCTTTCTTT,CASSRPGGEAEAFF
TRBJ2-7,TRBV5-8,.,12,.,TGTGCCACCCAGCTTCCAGGGTGGGAGCAGTACTTC,CATQLPGWEQYF
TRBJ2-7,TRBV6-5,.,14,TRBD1,TGTGCCAGCAGTAGACAGGGTTCGACCTACGAGCAGTACTTC,CASSRQGSTYEQYF
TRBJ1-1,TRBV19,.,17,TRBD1,TGTGCCAGTAGTTCGCCGTCCCGACAGGGTATGAACACTGAAGCTTTCTTT,CASSSPSRQGMNTEAFF
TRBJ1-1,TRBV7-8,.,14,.,TGTGCCAGCAGCTTAGGGGCGGGAAACACTGAAGCTTTCTTT,CASSLGAGNTEAFF
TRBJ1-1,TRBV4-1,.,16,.,TGCGCCAGCAGCCAGTCCCCCGGAGGGATGAACACTGAAGCTTTCTTT,CASSQSPGGMNTEAFF
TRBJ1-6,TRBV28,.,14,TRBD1,TGTGCCAGCAGTATGTCAGGGGGAGGTTCACCCCTCCACTTT,CASSMSGGGSPLHF
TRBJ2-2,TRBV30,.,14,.,TGTGCCTGGAGTGGCAGGGGAGACACCGGGGAGCTGTTTTTT,CAWSGRGDTGELFF
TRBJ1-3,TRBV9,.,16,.,TGTGCCAGCAGCATGACAGGTTTCAGGACAGGAAACACCATATATTTT,CASSMTGFRTGNTIYF